The rows below give T cell receptor beta chains drawn from one sample of a study of blood T cell repertoires in COVID-19. Measured with immunoSEQ multiplex PCR; TCRdb has only the in-frame clones, and not every one. The table includes about 90,000 clones, around 81% detected once. The sequenced material came from peripheral blood. These receptor sequences come from a man aged 50 or older with acute or convalescent COVID-19. Each CDR3 is given with its conserved first and last residue. The D gene is left open where the match is weak. Only part of the rows carry a size: once, few, many, or a class if the clone is expanded.

d_gene: TRBD2; abundance: once; j_gene: TRBJ2-1; v_gene: TRBV3-1/TRBV3-2; len: 14; CDR3aa: CASSPPGLATEQFF; CDR3nt: TGTGCCAGCAGCCCTCCGGGACTAGCGACTGAGCAGTTCTTC
d_gene: TRBD2; abundance: -; j_gene: TRBJ2-7; v_gene: TRBV27; len: 13; CDR3aa: CASKLAGGYEQYF; CDR3nt: TGTGCCAGCAAGTTAGCGGGAGGCTACGAGCAGTACTTC
d_gene: -; abundance: few; j_gene: TRBJ2-7; v_gene: TRBV2; len: 14; CDR3aa: CASKSSPVSYEQYF; CDR3nt: TGTGCCAGCAAATCAAGCCCGGTCTCCTACGAGCAGTACTTC
d_gene: -; abundance: -; j_gene: TRBJ2-3; v_gene: TRBV6-2/TRBV6-3; len: 16; CDR3aa: CASSYGRGVSTDTQYF; CDR3nt: TGTGCCAGCAGTTACGGACGCGGGGTTAGCACAGATACGCAGTATTTT
d_gene: -; abundance: -; j_gene: TRBJ2-3; v_gene: TRBV5-1; len: 13; CDR3aa: CASSLGYTDTQYF; CDR3nt: TGCGCCAGCAGCTTGGGTTACACAGATACGCAGTATTTT
d_gene: -; abundance: -; j_gene: TRBJ1-3; v_gene: TRBV3-1/TRBV3-2; len: 16; CDR3aa: CASSQDIAGSGNTIYF; CDR3nt: TGTGCCAGCAGCCAAGATATCGCGGGGTCCGGAAACACCATATATTTT
d_gene: -; abundance: -; j_gene: TRBJ1-1; v_gene: TRBV29-1; len: 14; CDR3aa: CSVDDWAVNTEAFF; CDR3nt: TGCAGCGTTGATGATTGGGCAGTGAACACTGAAGCTTTCTTT
d_gene: TRBD2; abundance: -; j_gene: TRBJ2-5; v_gene: TRBV7-2; len: 16; CDR3aa: CASSTGLAGGRETQYF; CDR3nt: TGTGCCAGCAGCACCGGACTAGCGGGAGGTCGAGAGACCCAGTACTTC
d_gene: -; abundance: -; j_gene: TRBJ1-2; v_gene: TRBV19; len: 14; CDR3aa: CASSSPGQNYGYTF; CDR3nt: TGTGCCAGTAGTTCCCCAGGGCAAAACTATGGCTACACCTTC
d_gene: -; abundance: once; j_gene: TRBJ2-5; v_gene: TRBV7-9; len: 11; CDR3aa: CASSSFETQYF; CDR3nt: TGTGCCAGCAGCTCCTTTGAGACCCAGTACTTC
d_gene: TRBD2; abundance: -; j_gene: TRBJ2-1; v_gene: TRBV18; len: 16; CDR3aa: CASSPRTSGLDNEQFF; CDR3nt: TGTGCCAGCTCACCTAGGACTAGCGGGCTAGACAATGAGCAGTTCTTC
d_gene: -; abundance: -; j_gene: TRBJ1-2; v_gene: TRBV3-1/TRBV3-2; len: 15; CDR3aa: CASSDGQPCGYGYTF; CDR3nt: TGTGCCAGCAGCGACGGACAGCCCTGCGGCTATGGCTACACCTTC
d_gene: -; abundance: -; j_gene: TRBJ1-5; v_gene: TRBV19; len: 14; CDR3aa: CASRQLTSNQPQHF; CDR3nt: TGTGCCAGTAGACAGCTGACAAGCAATCAGCCCCAGCATTTT
d_gene: TRBD2; abundance: -; j_gene: TRBJ2-5; v_gene: TRBV2; len: 15; CDR3aa: CASILEAGEQETQYF; CDR3nt: TGTGCCAGCATCCTGGAGGCGGGAGAACAAGAGACCCAGTACTTC
d_gene: TRBD1; abundance: -; j_gene: TRBJ2-3; v_gene: TRBV7-7; len: 14; CDR3aa: CASSRGQVTDTQYF; CDR3nt: TGTGCCAGCAGCCGAGGACAGGTCACAGATACGCAGTATTTT
d_gene: -; abundance: -; j_gene: TRBJ1-2; v_gene: TRBV3-1/TRBV3-2; len: 15; CDR3aa: CASSQVTGGGYGYTF; CDR3nt: TGTGCCAGCAGCCAAGTAACTGGGGGAGGCTATGGCTACACCTTC
d_gene: -; abundance: -; j_gene: TRBJ2-1; v_gene: TRBV5-1; len: 15; CDR3aa: CASSRRPQGENEQFF; CDR3nt: TGCGCCAGCAGCCGCCGGCCACAGGGAGAGAATGAGCAGTTCTTC
d_gene: -; abundance: -; j_gene: TRBJ2-1; v_gene: TRBV27; len: 15; CDR3aa: CASSPGLTDYNEQFF; CDR3nt: TGTGCCAGCAGCCCCGGACTCACAGACTACAATGAGCAGTTCTTC
d_gene: -; abundance: -; j_gene: TRBJ2-7; v_gene: TRBV9; len: 15; CDR3aa: CASSVGAGITYEQYF; CDR3nt: TGTGCCAGCAGCGTCGGCGCAGGTATAACCTACGAGCAGTACTTC
d_gene: -; abundance: -; j_gene: TRBJ1-3; v_gene: TRBV6-1; len: 15; CDR3aa: CASSETSNSGNTIYF; CDR3nt: TGTGCCAGCAGTGAAACATCCAACTCTGGAAACACCATATATTTT
d_gene: -; abundance: -; j_gene: TRBJ1-2; v_gene: TRBV11-3; len: 13; CDR3aa: CASTAGAVDGYTF; CDR3nt: TGTGCCAGCACGGCAGGGGCGGTGGATGGCTACACCTTC
d_gene: -; abundance: -; j_gene: TRBJ2-7; v_gene: TRBV5-1; len: 17; CDR3aa: CASSLWGGDRAPYEQYF; CDR3nt: TGCGCCAGCAGCTTGTGGGGCGGGGACAGAGCACCCTACGAGCAGTACTTC
d_gene: -; abundance: -; j_gene: TRBJ2-5; v_gene: TRBV3-1/TRBV3-2; len: 15; CDR3aa: CASSPQFGYQETQYF; CDR3nt: TGTGCCAGCAGCCCCCAATTCGGGTACCAAGAGACCCAGTACTTC
d_gene: -; abundance: -; j_gene: TRBJ2-1; v_gene: TRBV18; len: 12; CDR3aa: CASNKGTPEQFF; CDR3nt: TGTGCCAGCAACAAAGGGACACCCGAGCAGTTCTTC
d_gene: -; abundance: once; j_gene: TRBJ2-5; v_gene: TRBV7-9; len: 12; CDR3aa: CASSILSETQYF; CDR3nt: TGTGCCAGCAGCATACTATCGGAGACCCAGTACTTC
d_gene: TRBD2; abundance: -; j_gene: TRBJ2-7; v_gene: TRBV27; len: 15; CDR3aa: CASSLSTGGAYEQYF; CDR3nt: TGTGCCAGCAGTTTATCGACGGGGGGGGCCTACGAGCAGTACTTC
d_gene: -; abundance: -; j_gene: TRBJ2-2; v_gene: TRBV5-1; len: 14; CDR3aa: CASSSPDSAGELFF; CDR3nt: TGCGCCAGCAGCTCCCCCGACAGCGCCGGGGAGCTGTTTTTT
d_gene: TRBD1; abundance: -; j_gene: TRBJ2-5; v_gene: TRBV6-5; len: 14; CDR3aa: CASSYGRGFETQYF; CDR3nt: TGTGCCAGCAGTTACGGCAGGGGGTTCGAGACCCAGTACTTC
d_gene: TRBD1; abundance: -; j_gene: TRBJ1-5; v_gene: TRBV19; len: 15; CDR3aa: CASSTPYRGGQPQHF; CDR3nt: TGTGCCAGTAGTACCCCCTACAGGGGTGGTCAGCCCCAGCATTTT